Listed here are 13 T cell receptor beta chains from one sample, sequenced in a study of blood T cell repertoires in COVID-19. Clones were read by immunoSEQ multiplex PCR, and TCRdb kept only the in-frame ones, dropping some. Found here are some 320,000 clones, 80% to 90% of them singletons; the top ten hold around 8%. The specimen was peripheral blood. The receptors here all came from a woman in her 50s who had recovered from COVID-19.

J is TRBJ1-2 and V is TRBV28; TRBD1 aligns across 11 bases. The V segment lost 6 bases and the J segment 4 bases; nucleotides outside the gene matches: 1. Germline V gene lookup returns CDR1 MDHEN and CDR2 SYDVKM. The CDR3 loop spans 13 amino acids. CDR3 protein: CASRGTGGYGYTF. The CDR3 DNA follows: TGTGCCAGCAGGGGGACAGGGGGCTATGGCTACACCTTC.

CDR3 residues: CASSKALAGGPYEQYF. The CDR3 region has the DNA TGTGCCAGCAGTAAAGCACTAGCGGGGGGACCCTACGAGCAGTACTTC. The chain employs TRBV27 and TRBJ2-7; 12 positions agree with TRBD2. Germline V gene sequence: CDR1 MNHEY, CDR2 SMNVEV (reference sequence). V was clipped by 5 bases and J by 2 bases; unmatched bases: 7. The CDR3 covers 16 residues.

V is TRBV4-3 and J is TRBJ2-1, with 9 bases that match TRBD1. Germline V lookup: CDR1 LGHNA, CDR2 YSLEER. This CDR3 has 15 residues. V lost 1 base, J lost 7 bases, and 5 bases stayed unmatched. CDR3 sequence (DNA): TGCGCCAGCAGCCAAGTTTGGACAGGGGAAAATGAGCAGTTCTTC. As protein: CASSQVWTGENEQFF.

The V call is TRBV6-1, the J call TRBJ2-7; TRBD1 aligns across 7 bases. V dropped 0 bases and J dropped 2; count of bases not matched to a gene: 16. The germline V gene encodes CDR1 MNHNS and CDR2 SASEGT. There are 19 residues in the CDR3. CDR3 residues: CASSEAVDATGDSTYEQYF. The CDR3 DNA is TGTGCCAGCAGTGAAGCGGTTGACGCTACAGGGGATTCAACCTACGAGCAGTACTTC.

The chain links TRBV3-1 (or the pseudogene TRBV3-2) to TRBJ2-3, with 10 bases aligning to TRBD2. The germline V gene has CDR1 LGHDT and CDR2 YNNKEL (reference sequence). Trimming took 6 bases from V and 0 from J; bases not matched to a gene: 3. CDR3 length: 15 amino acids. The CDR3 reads CASRTGLASTDTQYF. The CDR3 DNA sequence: TGTGCCAGCAGGACGGGACTAGCGAGCACAGATACGCAGTATTTT.

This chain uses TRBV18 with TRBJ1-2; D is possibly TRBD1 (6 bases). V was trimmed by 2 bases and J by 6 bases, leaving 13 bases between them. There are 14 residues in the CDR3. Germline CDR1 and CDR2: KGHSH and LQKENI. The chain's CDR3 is CASSPLQGPDGYTF. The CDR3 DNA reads TGTGCCAGCTCACCATTACAGGGACCCGATGGCTACACCTTC.

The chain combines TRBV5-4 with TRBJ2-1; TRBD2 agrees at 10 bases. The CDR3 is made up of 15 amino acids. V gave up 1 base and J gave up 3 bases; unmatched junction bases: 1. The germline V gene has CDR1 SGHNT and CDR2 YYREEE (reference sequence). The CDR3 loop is CASSLQRGGYNEQFF. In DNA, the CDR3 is TGTGCCAGCAGCTTGCAGCGGGGGGGCTACAATGAGCAGTTCTTC.

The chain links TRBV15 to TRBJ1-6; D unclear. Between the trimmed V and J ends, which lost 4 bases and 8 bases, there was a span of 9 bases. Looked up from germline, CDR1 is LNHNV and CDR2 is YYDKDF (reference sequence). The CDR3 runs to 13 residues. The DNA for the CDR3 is TGTGCCACCAGCATAGGGAGTGATTCACCCCTCCACTTT. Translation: CATSIGSDSPLHF.

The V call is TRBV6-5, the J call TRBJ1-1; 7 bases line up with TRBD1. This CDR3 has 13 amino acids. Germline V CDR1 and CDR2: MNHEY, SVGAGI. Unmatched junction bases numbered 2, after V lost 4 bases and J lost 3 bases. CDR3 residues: CASSSRGDTEAFF. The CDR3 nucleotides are TGTGCCAGCAGTTCCAGGGGGGACACTGAAGCTTTCTTT.

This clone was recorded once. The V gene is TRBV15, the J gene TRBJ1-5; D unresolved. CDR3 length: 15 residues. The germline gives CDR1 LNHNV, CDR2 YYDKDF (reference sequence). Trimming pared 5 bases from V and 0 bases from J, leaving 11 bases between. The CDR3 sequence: CATSQPTGSNQPQHF. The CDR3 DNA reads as TGTGCCACCAGCCAGCCGACGGGTAGCAATCAGCCCCAGCATTTT.

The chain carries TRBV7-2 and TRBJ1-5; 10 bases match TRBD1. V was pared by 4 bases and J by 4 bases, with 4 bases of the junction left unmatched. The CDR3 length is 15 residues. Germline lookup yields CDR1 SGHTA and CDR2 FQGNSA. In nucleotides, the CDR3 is TGTGCCAGCAGCTGGACAGGGGGAGAAAATCAGCCCCAGCATTTT. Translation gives CASSWTGGENQPQHF.

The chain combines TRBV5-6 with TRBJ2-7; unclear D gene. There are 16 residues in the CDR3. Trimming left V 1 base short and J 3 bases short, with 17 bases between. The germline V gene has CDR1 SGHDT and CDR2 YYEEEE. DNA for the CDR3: TGTGCCAGCAGCTTGCAGACACTCACCGTTCTCTACGAGCAGTACTTC. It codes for CASSLQTLTVLYEQYF. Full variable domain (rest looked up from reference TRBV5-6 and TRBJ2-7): DAGVTQSPTHLIKTRGQQVTLRCSPKSGHDTVSWYQQALGQGPQFIFQYYEEEERQRGNFPDRFSGHQFPNYSSELNVNALLLGDSALYLCASSLQTLTVLYEQYFGPGTRLTVT.

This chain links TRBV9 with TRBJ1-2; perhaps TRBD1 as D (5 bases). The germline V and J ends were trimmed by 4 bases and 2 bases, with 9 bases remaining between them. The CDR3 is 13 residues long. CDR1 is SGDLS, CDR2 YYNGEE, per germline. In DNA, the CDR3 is TGTGCCAGCAGCCTGACAGCAAACTATGGCTACACCTTC. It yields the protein CASSLTANYGYTF.